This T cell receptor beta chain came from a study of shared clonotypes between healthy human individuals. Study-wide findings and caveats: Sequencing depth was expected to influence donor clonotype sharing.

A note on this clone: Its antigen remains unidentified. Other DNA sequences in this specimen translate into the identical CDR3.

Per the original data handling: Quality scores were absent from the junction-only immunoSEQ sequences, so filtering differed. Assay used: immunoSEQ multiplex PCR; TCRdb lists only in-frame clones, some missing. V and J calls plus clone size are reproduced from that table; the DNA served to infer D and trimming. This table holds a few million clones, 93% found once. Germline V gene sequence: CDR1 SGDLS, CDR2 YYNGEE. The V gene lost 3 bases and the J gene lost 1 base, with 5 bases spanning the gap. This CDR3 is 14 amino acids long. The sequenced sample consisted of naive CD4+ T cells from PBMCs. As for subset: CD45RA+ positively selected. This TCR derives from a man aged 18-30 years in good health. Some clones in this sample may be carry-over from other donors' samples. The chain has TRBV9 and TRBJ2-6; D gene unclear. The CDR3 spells CASSAPSGANVLTF. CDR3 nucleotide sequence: TGTGCCAGCAGCGCCCCTTCTGGGGCCAACGTCCTGACTTTC.